This is a list of T cell receptor beta chains from one sample in a study of control samples from healthy donors and cancer patients. The method was immunoSEQ multiplex PCR; TCRdb's version includes in-frame clones alone and lacks a portion of them. The repertoire holds around 130,000 clones, with roughly 91% as singletons. Sample: PBMCs. The source is a man in his fifties or sixties with head and neck cancer. Each CDR3 is given with its conserved first and last residue. D genes are given only for firm matches. Size is omitted from some rows. Given values are once, few, many or a class for expanded clones.

TRBV7-3,.,TRBJ1-2,.,TGTGCCAGCAGCTTAGAGCCCAGGACCTATGGCTACACCTTC,CASSLEPRTYGYTF
TRBV2,.,TRBJ1-1,TRBD1,TGTGCCAGCAGCCGACAGGGGATCACTGAAGCTTTCTTT,CASSRQGITEAFF
TRBV19,.,TRBJ2-1,.,TGTGCCAGTAGTGGGAGGCTAGGCTACAATGAGCAGTTCTTC,CASSGRLGYNEQFF
TRBV3-1/TRBV3-2,.,TRBJ2-3,.,TGTGCCAGCAGCCCGTACGGTGCAGATACGCAGTATTTT,CASSPYGADTQYF
TRBV12-3/TRBV12-4,.,TRBJ1-1,.,TGTGCCAGCAGTTTGAGGGGCACTGAAGCTTTCTTT,CASSLRGTEAFF
TRBV6-5,.,TRBJ2-7,TRBD1,TGTGCCAGCAGAAAACCCGGACAGGGGACCTACGAGCAGTACTTC,CASRKPGQGTYEQYF
TRBV6-5,.,TRBJ1-4,.,TGTGCCAGCAGTTACTCGACGGTTGGGAATGGAAAACTGTTTTTT,CASSYSTVGNGKLFF
TRBV7-9,.,TRBJ1-1,.,TGTGCCAGCAGCTTAGAGCCTGCCAGGGGCACTGAAGCTTTCTTT,CASSLEPARGTEAFF
TRBV4-2,.,TRBJ1-2,.,TGTGCCAGCAGCCAAGATATGGGTGCCCAGGGCTACTACGGCTATGGCTACACCTTC,CASSQDMGAQGYYGYGYTF
TRBV12-3/TRBV12-4,.,TRBJ2-1,.,TGTGCCAGCAGCCTCAATGAGCAGTTCTTC,CASSLNEQFF
TRBV18,.,TRBJ1-2,TRBD1,TGTGCCAGCTCTAGGACAGGGGCGGACGGCTACACCTTC,CASSRTGADGYTF
TRBV12-3/TRBV12-4,once,TRBJ2-1,.,TGTGCCAGCAGTTTTCGTACACCCAATGAGCAGTTCTTC,CASSFRTPNEQFF
TRBV12-3/TRBV12-4,.,TRBJ1-2,.,TGTGCCAGCAGTGACCGGGGCCTAGGCTACACCTTC,CASSDRGLGYTF
TRBV12-3/TRBV12-4,.,TRBJ2-3,.,TGTGCCACTTCGGGTCCTAGCACAGATACGCAGTATTTT,CATSGPSTDTQYF
TRBV12-3/TRBV12-4,.,TRBJ2-3,.,TGTGCCAGCAGTCCCAGGGGTACAGATACGCAGTATTTT,CASSPRGTDTQYF
TRBV6-2/TRBV6-3,.,TRBJ1-5,.,TGTGCCAGCAGTGATAGCAATCAGCCCCAGCATTTT,CASSDSNQPQHF
TRBV6-5,.,TRBJ1-5,.,TGTGCCAGCATCTGGACGGGTGATAGCAATCAGCCCCAGCATTTT,CASIWTGDSNQPQHF
TRBV6-5,.,TRBJ1-3,.,TGTGCCAGCAGTCAGAGGGGGGCACCAGGAAACACCATATATTTT,CASSQRGAPGNTIYF
TRBV19,.,TRBJ1-2,TRBD1,TGTGCCAGTATCCGGACAGGGGGTTTAAACTATGGCTACACCTTC,CASIRTGGLNYGYTF
TRBV11-3,.,TRBJ1-6,.,TGTGCCAGCAGCCAAGACCCAAAATCACCCCTCCACTTT,CASSQDPKSPLHF
TRBV19,.,TRBJ1-1,.,TGTGCCACCTCTAGCAGGGATTATGAAGCTTTCTTT,CATSSRDYEAFF
TRBV4-3,.,TRBJ1-1,.,TGCGCCAGCAGCCGCAAGCTGGGGGCAGGCACTGAAGCTTTCTTT,CASSRKLGAGTEAFF